The rows below give T cell receptor beta chains drawn from one sample of a study of blood T cell repertoires in COVID-19. Clones were read by immunoSEQ multiplex PCR, and TCRdb kept only the in-frame ones, dropping some. The sample yields about 180,000 clones, more than 75% seen once. The sample comprised PBMCs or T cells enriched from blood (not recorded which). These receptors were collected from a woman aged 50 to 60 who had recovered from COVID-19. Each CDR3 is given without its conserved first and last residue.

J,V,CDR3
TRBJ2-2,TRBV7-9,ASSLPLAQNTGELF
TRBJ1-2,TRBV5-1,ASSLNQGSSYGYT
TRBJ2-7,TRBV28,ASRPSLAGGNYEQY
TRBJ1-2,TRBV18,ASSPLGNSLGRDYGYT
TRBJ2-7,TRBV6-5,ASSRDRGFYEQY
TRBJ2-1,TRBV27,ASNWRYNEQF
TRBJ1-4,TRBV18,ASSRDRVEEKLF
TRBJ2-3,TRBV30,AWIRTSRSTDTQY
TRBJ1-1,TRBV11-3,ASSPPQGPPNTEAF
TRBJ2-1,TRBV3-1/TRBV3-2,ASSQGGGRPYNEQF
TRBJ2-5,TRBV19,ASSTTGGARRETQY
TRBJ2-5,TRBV24-1,ATSDPGGGRGETQY
TRBJ1-5,TRBV23-1,ASSHPDTYSNQPQH
TRBJ1-4,TRBV28,ASSLSPVKLF
TRBJ1-5,TRBV24-1,ATRGAGNQPQH
TRBJ1-2,TRBV5-4,ASSSPGGADYGYT
TRBJ1-3,TRBV29-1,SVEKRSSGNTIY
TRBJ2-1,TRBV6-5,ASSSRLAGGIEQF
TRBJ2-7,TRBV28,ASTPGTSGSGLQY
TRBJ1-4,TRBV30,AWSRQGLATNEKLF
TRBJ2-7,TRBV10-2,ASSLTGSYEQY
TRBJ1-1,TRBV6-1,ASSENRDTEAF